The 10 T cell receptor beta chains reported below all come from one sample, sequenced in a study of T cells in Graves' hyperthyroidism and ophthalmopathy. There were TCR beta CDR3 regions amplified from RNA transcripts. Primed by the HTBI set, a first-round RT-PCR was run on the TCR CDR3. Via MiXCR, TCRdb re-called the multiplex PCR reads, giving one row per CDR3 protein. The table shows over 400,000 distinct CDR3 sequences, with about 20% occurring only once. Sequences were obtained from blood. The receptors shown here come from a woman in her seventies with Graves' ophthalmopathy.

This clonotype was detected many times. This chain uses TRBV5-1 with TRBJ1-2, with D hard to call. Trimming left V 4 bases short and J 6 bases short, with 10 bases between. CDR1 and CDR2 (germline): SGHRS, YFSETQ. The CDR3 loop spans 12 amino acids. The DNA for the CDR3 is TGCGCCAGCAGCAGGACTGCGGATGGCTACACCTTC. Amino acid sequence: CASSRTADGYTF.

The chain links TRBV7-9 to TRBJ2-2; 9 nucleotides align to TRBD1. The V and J ends lost 8 bases and 6 bases, in that order; junction bases with no gene match: 4. This CDR3 is built from 13 residues. In germline, CDR1 is SEHNR, CDR2 FQNEAQ (reference sequence). In DNA form, the CDR3 reads TGTGCCAGCCACCGACAGGGGGCCGGGGAGCTGTTTTTT. Its translation is CASHRQGAGELFF.

This clonotype was observed a single time. CDR3 nucleotide sequence: TGTGCCAGCAGCTCGGACGCAAACTCCTACGAGCAGTACTTC. Translated: CASSSDANSYEQYF. The gene calls are TRBV6-1 and TRBJ2-7; D remains ambiguous. The CDR3 has 14 residues. V was cut by 6 bases and J by 0 bases, with 12 bases left in between. From germline, CDR1 is MNHNS and CDR2 SASEGT.

This chain joins TRBV20-1 and TRBJ2-7, with TRBD2 matching over 11 bases. Germline CDR1 is DFQATT and CDR2 is SNEGSKA (reference sequence). The CDR3 runs 17 residues. With V trimmed by 1 base and J by 7 bases, 15 bases remained unmatched. This chain's CDR3 is CSARGTLAGGQLGEQYF. The DNA of the CDR3 is TGCAGTGCTAGAGGAACCCTAGCGGGAGGCCAATTGGGGGAGCAGTACTTC.

This clonotype occurred a few times. The DNA of the CDR3 is TGTGCCAGCGCCGGAACTAGCGGGAGAGTAGATACGCAGTATTTT. It specifies CASAGTSGRVDTQYF. J is TRBJ2-3 and V is TRBV6-1, with 11 nucleotides matching TRBD2. The J segment lost 5 bases and the V segment lost 8 bases, leaving 9 bases of the junction unmatched. Germline assignment: CDR1 MNHNS and CDR2 SASEGT. This CDR3 is built from 15 residues.

The rearrangement links TRBV20-1 to TRBJ1-5; D might be TRBD1 (6 bases). V was clipped by 1 base and J by 0 bases, with 10 bases between them. Germline V CDR1 and CDR2: DFQATT, SNEGSKA (reference sequence). CDR3 size: 15 residues. CDR3 protein: CSARADSYSNQPQHF. In nucleotides, the CDR3 is TGCAGTGCTAGAGCGGACAGTTATAGCAATCAGCCCCAGCATTTT.

V and J are TRBV10-3 and TRBJ2-5; 9 nucleotides agree with TRBD2. The junction had 11 bases not matched to a gene; V was cut back by 5 bases and J by 4 bases. Germline assignment: CDR1 ENHRY and CDR2 SYGVKD. CDR3 length: 16 amino acids. The CDR3: CAISPLLAGQGETQYF. CDR3 DNA: TGTGCCATCAGTCCCCTACTAGCGGGCCAGGGAGAGACCCAGTACTTC.

CDR3 sequence: CASSWGPPLEGYTF. The DNA for the CDR3 is TGTGCCAGCAGTTGGGGGCCACCTCTTGAAGGCTACACCTTC. The rearrangement joins TRBV5-6 to TRBJ1-2; D perhaps matches TRBD1 (6 bases). The V end lost 5 bases, the J end lost 8 bases, and 19 bases lay between the germline ends. The CDR3 loop spans 14 amino acids. Germline CDR1 is SGHDT and CDR2 is YYEEEE.

This clonotype appeared many times. The V and J genes are TRBV2 and TRBJ2-2; D is ambiguous. Looked up from germline, CDR1 is SNHLY and CDR2 is FYNNEI. The CDR3 sequence is 15 residues long. The germline V and J ends were trimmed by 7 bases and 3 bases, with 15 bases remaining between them. CDR3 nucleotide sequence: TGTGCCAGCACCCCAAGGGTGTGGGACACCGGGGAGCTGTTTTTT. Residues: CASTPRVWDTGELFF.

This clonotype was picked up a small number of times. The chain joins TRBV20-1 to TRBJ1-2; possibly TRBD1 for D (6 bases). The V end was cut by 0 bases, the J end by 5 bases, with 13 bases between. From germline, CDR1 is DFQATT and CDR2 SNEGSKA (reference sequence). CDR3 length: 14 amino acids. CDR3 protein: CSARDGQLGYGYTF. Written as DNA, the CDR3 is TGCAGTGCTAGAGATGGACAGCTCGGGTATGGCTACACCTTC.